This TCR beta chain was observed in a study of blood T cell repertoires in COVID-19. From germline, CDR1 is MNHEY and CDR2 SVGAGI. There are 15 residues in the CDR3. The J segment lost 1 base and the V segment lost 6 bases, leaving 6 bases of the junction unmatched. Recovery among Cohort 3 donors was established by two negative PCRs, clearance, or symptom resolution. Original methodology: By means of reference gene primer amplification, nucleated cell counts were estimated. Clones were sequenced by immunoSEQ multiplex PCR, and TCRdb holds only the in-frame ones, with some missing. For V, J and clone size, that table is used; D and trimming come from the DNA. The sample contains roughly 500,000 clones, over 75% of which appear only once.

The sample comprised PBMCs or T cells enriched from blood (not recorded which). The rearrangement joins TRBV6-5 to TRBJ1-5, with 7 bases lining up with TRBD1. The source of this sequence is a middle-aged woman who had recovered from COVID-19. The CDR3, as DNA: TGTGCCAGCAGACCGACAGGGATAAGCAATCAGCCCCAGCATTTT. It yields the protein CASRPTGISNQPQHF.